This T cell receptor (beta chain) was documented in a study of low-dose radiotherapy and immunotherapy resistance in tumors. Study as a whole: The treatment that patients received was intravenous nivolumab 240 mg every two weeks plus ipilimumab 1 mg/kg every six weeks.

Time point denoted: after trial treatment. The treatment denotes: LDRT plus nivolumab, ipilimumab, low-dose cyclophosphamide and aspirin (RACIN trial). This clonotype was recorded at least ten times. TRAV and TRBV primers primed cDNA for both TCRalpha and TCRbeta. The authors ran 15 to 20 PCR cycles to amplify TCRs with a constant-region primer and V-primer adapter. TCRdb processed the reads anew with MiXCR; each CDR3 protein has one entry. The data hold about 60,000 distinct CDR3 sequences, with around 23% observed a single time. The V end lost 6 bases, the J end lost 7 bases, and 20 bases lay between the germline ends. This CDR3 has 15 residues. Germline loops: CDR1 SGHRS, CDR2 YFSETQ.

The TCR comes from a male donor with prostate cancer. Sequencing was performed on PBMCs, taken after low-dose radiotherapy plus immunotherapy. The V call is TRBV5-1, the J call TRBJ2-1; D perhaps matches TRBD2 (7 bases). The CDR3 DNA sequence: TGCGCCAGCACTCCGGGGGCGGGAGATGGAAATGAGCAGTTCTTC. This gives the protein CASTPGAGDGNEQFF.